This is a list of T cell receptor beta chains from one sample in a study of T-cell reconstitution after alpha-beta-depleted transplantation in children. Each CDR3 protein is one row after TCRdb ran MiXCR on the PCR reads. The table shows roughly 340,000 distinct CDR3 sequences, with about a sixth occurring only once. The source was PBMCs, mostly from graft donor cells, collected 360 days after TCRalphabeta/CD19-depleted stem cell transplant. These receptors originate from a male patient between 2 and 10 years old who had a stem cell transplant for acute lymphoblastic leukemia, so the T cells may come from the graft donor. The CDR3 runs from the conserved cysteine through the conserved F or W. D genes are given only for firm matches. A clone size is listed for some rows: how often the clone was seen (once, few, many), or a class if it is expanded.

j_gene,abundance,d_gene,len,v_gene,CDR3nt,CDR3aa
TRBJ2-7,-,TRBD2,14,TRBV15,TGTGCCACCAGCAGGAGCGGGAAGACCGACGAGCAGTACTTC,CATSRSGKTDEQYF
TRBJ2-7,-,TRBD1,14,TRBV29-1,TGCAGCGTTGAAGATCGGCAGGGGGCCTACGAGCAGAACTTC,CSVEDRQGAYEQNF
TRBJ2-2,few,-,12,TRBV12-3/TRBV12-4,TGTGCCAGCATAGAAGGGACCGGGGAGCTGTTTTTT,CASIEGTGELFF
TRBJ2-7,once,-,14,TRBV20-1,TGCAGTGCTAGTGTGTCTTCTTACCACTACGAGCAGTACTTC,CSASVSSYHYEQYF
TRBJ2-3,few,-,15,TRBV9,TGTGCCAGCAGCGTGGACGGTACTAGCACAGATACGCAGTATTTT,CASSVDGTSTDTQYF
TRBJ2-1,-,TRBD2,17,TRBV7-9,TGTGCCAGCAGCTCACGAGCGGTTCCTAGCGGGATGGGTGAGCAGTTCTTC,CASSSRAVPSGMGEQFF
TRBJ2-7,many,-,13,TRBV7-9,TGTGCCAGCAGCCCCCGACTAGTGAGCGAGCAGTACTTC,CASSPRLVSEQYF
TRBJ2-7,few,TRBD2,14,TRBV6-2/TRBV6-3,TGTGCCAGCAGAGTGTCTAGCGGGAGAGACGAGCAGTACTTC,CASRVSSGRDEQYF
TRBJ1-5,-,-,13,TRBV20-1,TGCAGTGCTAGAGGGGAGAACAATCAGCCCCAGCATTTT,CSARGENNQPQHF
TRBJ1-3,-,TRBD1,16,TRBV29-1,TGCAGCGTTGGGGGGACAGGGAAAGGGCCTGGAAACACCATATATTTT,CSVGGTGKGPGNTIYF
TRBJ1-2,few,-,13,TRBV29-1,TGCAGCGTTCCAGGAGGGGTCGACTATGGCTACACCTTC,CSVPGGVDYGYTF
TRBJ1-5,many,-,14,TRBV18,TGTGCCAGCTCACCAGCAGGGAGAGGACAGCCCCAGCATTTT,CASSPAGRGQPQHF
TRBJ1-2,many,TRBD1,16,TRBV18,TGTGCCAGCTCACCAGGACGACAGGGGGCGAGCTATGGCTACACCTTC,CASSPGRQGASYGYTF
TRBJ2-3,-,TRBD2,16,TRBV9,TGTGCCAGCAGCGGAAGCGGGAGGGCCCACACAGATACGCAGTATTTT,CASSGSGRAHTDTQYF
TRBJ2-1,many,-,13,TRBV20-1,TGCAGTGCTCTAACCTATCGGGACGGCCGACAGTTCTTC,CSALTYRDGRQFF
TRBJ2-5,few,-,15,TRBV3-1,TGTGCCAGCAGCCAACTAACAGCGGTCCAAGAGACCCAGTACTTC,CASSQLTAVQETQYF
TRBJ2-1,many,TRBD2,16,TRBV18,TGTGCCAGCAGCCCACCCGGGACTAGTGGCTACAATGAGCAGTTCTTC,CASSPPGTSGYNEQFF
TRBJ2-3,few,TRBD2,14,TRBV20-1,TGCAGTGCTAGAAGGGGAGGGCCCTCAGATACGCAGTATTTT,CSARRGGPSDTQYF
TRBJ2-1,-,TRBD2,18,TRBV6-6,TGTGCCAGCAGTTCGAGACTAGCGGGAGTAAAGGCTTACAATGAGCAGTTCTTC,CASSSRLAGVKAYNEQFF
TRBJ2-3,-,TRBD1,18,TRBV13,TGTGCCAGCAGCGGGGGGACTATAACAGGGGGCGTTGCAGATACGCAGTATTTT,CASSGGTITGGVADTQYF
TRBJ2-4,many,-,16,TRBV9,TGTGCCAGCAGCGCCAATCGGGACAATTCTAAAAACATTCAGTACTTC,CASSANRDNSKNIQYF
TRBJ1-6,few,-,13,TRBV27,TGTGCCAGCAGCCACAGGGAGGATTCACCCCTCCACTTT,CASSHREDSPLHF
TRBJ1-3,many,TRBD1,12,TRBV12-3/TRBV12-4,TGTGCCAGCAGTTCTCAGGGGGCCACCATATATTTT,CASSSQGATIYF
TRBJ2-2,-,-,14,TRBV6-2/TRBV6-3,TGTGCCAGCAGTCAGCAGGGGACCACCGGGGAGCTGTTTTTT,CASSQQGTTGELFF
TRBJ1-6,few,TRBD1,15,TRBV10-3,TGTGCCATCAGTGAGGACAGGGCGAATAATTCACCCCTCCACTTT,CAISEDRANNSPLHF
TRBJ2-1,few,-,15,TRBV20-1,TGCAGTGCTAGTCAGTTCCGGGTTTCCAACAATGAGCAGTTCTTC,CSASQFRVSNNEQFF
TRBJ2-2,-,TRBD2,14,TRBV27,TGTGCCAGCAGTTTCTGGCGGGAGGGGGGGGAGCTGTTTTTT,CASSFWREGGELFF
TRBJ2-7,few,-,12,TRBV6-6,TGTGCCAGCAGCAAGGGGGTCTACGAGCAGTACTTC,CASSKGVYEQYF
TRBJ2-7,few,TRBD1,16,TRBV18,TGTGCCAGCTCACCAGGGGCACAGGGGATTATGTACGAGCAGTACTTC,CASSPGAQGIMYEQYF
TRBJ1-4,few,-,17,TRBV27,TGTGCCAGCAGTTTTTTTTCCGGCGGGCGACGTAATGAAAAACTGTTTTTT,CASSFFSGGRRNEKLFF
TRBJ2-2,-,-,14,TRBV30,TGTGCCTGGAGTAGGGTGTCGAACACCGGGGAGCTGTTTTTT,CAWSRVSNTGELFF
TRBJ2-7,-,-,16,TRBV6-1,TGTGCCAGCAGTGAAAGCTTGCCCGGGAGTCCCTACGAGCAGTACTTC,CASSESLPGSPYEQYF
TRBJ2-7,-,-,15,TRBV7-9,TGTGCCAGCAGCTTAGGGCTAGGAACCTCCTACGAGCAGTACTTC,CASSLGLGTSYEQYF
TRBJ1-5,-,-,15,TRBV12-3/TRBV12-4,TGTGCCAGCGGTAGGGACATCTCAGTAAGGCAGCCCCAGCATTTT,CASGRDISVRQPQHF
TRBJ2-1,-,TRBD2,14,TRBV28,TGTGCCAGCAGGGGAGCGGGAGAGTTCGATGAGCAGTTCTTC,CASRGAGEFDEQFF
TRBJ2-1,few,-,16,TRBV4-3,TGCGCCAGCAGCCAAGAGGGGGCGAACTCCTACAATGAGCAGTTCTTC,CASSQEGANSYNEQFF
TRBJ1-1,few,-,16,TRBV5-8,TGTGCCAGCAGCCCCTCTTGGACAGCAATGAACACTGAAGCTTTCTTT,CASSPSWTAMNTEAFF
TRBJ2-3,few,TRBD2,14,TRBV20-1,TGCAGTGCTATGGCGGGAGGGGTCACAGATACGCAGTATTTT,CSAMAGGVTDTQYF
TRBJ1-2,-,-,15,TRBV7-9,TGTGCCAGCAGCCACGACAGAACACGTAACTATGGCTACACCTTC,CASSHDRTRNYGYTF
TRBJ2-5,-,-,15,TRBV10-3,TGTGCCGCCCAACAGGGCAAGAATTCACAAGAGACCCAGTACTTC,CAAQQGKNSQETQYF